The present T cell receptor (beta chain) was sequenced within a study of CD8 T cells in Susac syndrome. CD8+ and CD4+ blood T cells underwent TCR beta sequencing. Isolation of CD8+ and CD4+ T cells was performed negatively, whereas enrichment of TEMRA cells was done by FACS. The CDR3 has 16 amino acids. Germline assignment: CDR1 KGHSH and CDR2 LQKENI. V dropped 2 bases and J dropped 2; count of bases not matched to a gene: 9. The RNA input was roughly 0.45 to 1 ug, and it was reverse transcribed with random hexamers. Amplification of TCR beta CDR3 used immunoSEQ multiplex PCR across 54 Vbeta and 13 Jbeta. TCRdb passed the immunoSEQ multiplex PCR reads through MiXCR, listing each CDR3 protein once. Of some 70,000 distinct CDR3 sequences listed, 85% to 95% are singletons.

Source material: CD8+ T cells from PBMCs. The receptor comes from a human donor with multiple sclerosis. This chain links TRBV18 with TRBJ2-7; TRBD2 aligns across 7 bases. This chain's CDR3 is CASSPAGEGNPYEQYF. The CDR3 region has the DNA TGTGCCAGCTCACCAGCGGGGGAGGGAAACCCCTACGAGCAGTACTTC.